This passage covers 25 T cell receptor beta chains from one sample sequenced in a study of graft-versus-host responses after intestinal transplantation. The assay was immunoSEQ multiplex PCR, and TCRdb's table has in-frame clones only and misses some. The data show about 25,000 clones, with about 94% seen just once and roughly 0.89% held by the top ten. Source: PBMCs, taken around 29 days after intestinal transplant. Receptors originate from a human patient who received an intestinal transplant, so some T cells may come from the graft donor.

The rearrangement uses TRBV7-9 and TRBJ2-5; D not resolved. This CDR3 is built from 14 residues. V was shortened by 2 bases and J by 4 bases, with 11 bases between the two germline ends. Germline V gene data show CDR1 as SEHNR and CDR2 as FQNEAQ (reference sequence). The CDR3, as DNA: TGTGCCAGCAGCTTAAGCGAGACCCCAGAGACCCAGTACTTC. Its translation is CASSLSETPETQYF.

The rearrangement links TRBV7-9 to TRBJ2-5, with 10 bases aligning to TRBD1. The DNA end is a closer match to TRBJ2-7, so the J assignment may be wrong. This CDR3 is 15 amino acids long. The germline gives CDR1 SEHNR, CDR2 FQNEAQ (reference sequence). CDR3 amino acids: CASSSGQGVSYEQYF. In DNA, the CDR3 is TGTGCCAGCAGCTCAGGACAGGGGGTATCCTACGAGCAGTACTTC.

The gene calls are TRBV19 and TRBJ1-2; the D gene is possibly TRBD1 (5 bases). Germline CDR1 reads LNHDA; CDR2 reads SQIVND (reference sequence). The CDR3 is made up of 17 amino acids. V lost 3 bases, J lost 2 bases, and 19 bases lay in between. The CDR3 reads CASSIRGLRVENYGYTF. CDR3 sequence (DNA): TGTGCCAGTAGTATTAGGGGCCTCAGGGTGGAGAACTATGGCTACACCTTC.

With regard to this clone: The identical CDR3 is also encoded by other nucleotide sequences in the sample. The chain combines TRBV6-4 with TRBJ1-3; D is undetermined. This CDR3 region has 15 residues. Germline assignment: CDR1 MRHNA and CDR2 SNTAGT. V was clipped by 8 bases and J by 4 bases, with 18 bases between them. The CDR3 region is CASDRRREPGNTIYF. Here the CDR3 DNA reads TGTGCCAGCGACCGGAGAAGAGAACCCGGAAACACCATATATTTT.

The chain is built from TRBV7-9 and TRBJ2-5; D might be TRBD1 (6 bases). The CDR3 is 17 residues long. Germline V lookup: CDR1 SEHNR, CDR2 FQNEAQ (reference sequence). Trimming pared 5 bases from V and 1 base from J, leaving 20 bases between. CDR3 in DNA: TGTGCCAGCAGCCCGAATGGGTGGGACACCCGCCAAGAGACCCAGTACTTC. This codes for CASSPNGWDTRQETQYF.

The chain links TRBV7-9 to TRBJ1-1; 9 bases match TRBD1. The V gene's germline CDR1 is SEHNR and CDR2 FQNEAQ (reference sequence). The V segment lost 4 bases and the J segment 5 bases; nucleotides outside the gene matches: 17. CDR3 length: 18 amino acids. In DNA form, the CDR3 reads TGTGCCAGCAGCTACTCCACAGGGGGCGAATTCTGGGGAACTGAAGCTTTCTTT. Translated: CASSYSTGGEFWGTEAFF.

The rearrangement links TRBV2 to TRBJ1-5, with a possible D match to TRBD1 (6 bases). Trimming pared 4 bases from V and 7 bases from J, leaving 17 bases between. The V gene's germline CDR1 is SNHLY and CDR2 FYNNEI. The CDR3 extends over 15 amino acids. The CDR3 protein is CASSVGGSVVQPQHF. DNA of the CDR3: TGTGCCAGCAGTGTCGGGGGCTCTGTGGTGCAGCCCCAGCATTTT.

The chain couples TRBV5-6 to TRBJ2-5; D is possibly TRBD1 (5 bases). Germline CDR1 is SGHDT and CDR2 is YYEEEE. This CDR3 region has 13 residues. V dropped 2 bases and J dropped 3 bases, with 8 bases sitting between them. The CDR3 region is CASSFSREETQYF. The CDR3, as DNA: TGTGCCAGCAGCTTTAGCAGGGAAGAGACCCAGTACTTC. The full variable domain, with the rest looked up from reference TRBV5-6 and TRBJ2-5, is DAGVTQSPTHLIKTRGQQVTLRCSPKSGHDTVSWYQQALGQGPQFIFQYYEEEERQRGNFPDRFSGHQFPNYSSELNVNALLLGDSALYLCASSFSREETQYFGPGTRLLVL.

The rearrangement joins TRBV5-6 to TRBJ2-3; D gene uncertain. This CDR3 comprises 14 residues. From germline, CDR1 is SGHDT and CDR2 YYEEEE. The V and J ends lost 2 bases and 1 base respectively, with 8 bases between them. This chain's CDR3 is CASSFRAGTDTQYF. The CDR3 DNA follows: TGTGCCAGCAGCTTTAGGGCGGGCACAGATACGCAGTATTTT.

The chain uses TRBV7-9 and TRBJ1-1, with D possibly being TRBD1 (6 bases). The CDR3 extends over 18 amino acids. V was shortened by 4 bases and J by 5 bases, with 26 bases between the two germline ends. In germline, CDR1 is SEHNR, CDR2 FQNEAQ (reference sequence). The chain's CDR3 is CASSSTPGDVGKITEAFF. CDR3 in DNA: TGTGCCAGCAGCTCCACCCCAGGGGACGTCGGAAAGATTACTGAAGCTTTCTTT.

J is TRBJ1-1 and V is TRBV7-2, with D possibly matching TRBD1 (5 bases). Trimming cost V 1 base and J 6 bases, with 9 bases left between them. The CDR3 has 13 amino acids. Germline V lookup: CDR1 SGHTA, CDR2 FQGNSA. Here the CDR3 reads CASSLDWGSEAFF. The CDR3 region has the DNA TGTGCCAGCAGCTTAGATTGGGGGTCTGAAGCTTTCTTT. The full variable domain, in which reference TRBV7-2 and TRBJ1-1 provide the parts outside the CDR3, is GAGVSQSPSNKVTEKGKDVELRCDPISGHTALYWYRQSLGQGLEFLIYFQGNSAPDKSGLPSDRFSAERTGGSVSTLTIQRTQQEDSAVYLCASSLDWGSEAFFGQGTRLTVV.

CDR3 DNA: TGTGCCAGCAGCTTGTCGGGAAGCTCCTACAATGAGCAGTTCTTC. It yields the protein CASSLSGSSYNEQFF. The chain joins TRBV7-9 to TRBJ2-1, with D possibly TRBD2 on 5 matching bases. The V gene lost 3 bases and the J gene lost 0 bases, with 9 bases spanning the gap. There are 15 residues in the CDR3. The germline gives CDR1 SEHNR, CDR2 FQNEAQ (reference sequence).

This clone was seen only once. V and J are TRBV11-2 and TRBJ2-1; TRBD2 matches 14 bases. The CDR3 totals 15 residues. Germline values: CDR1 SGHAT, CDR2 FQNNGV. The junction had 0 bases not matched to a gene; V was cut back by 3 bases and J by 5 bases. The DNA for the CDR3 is TGTGCCAGCAGCTTGGGACTAGCGGGAGACAATGAGCAGTTCTTC. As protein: CASSLGLAGDNEQFF.

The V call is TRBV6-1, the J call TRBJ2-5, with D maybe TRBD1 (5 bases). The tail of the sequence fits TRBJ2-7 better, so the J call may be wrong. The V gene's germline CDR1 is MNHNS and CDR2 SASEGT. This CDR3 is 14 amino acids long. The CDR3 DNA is TGTGCCAGCAGTGAAGTCACAGGAACCTACGAGCAGTACTTC. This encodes CASSEVTGTYEQYF.

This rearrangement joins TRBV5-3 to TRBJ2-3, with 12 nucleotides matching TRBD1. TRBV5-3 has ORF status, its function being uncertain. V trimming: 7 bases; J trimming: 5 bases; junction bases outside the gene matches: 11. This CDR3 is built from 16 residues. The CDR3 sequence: CARAPNRDRGRDTQYF. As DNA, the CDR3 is TGTGCCAGAGCTCCCAACCGGGACAGGGGGCGAGATACGCAGTATTTT.

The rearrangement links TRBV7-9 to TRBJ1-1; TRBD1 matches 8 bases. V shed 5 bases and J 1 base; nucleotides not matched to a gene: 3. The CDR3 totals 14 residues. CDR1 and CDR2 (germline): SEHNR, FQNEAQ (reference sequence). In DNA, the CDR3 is TGTGCCAGCAGCCTAGGACAGGGGAACACTGAAGCTTTCTTT. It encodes CASSLGQGNTEAFF.

The CDR3 protein is CASSEWGAEQYF. CDR3 sequence (DNA): TGTGCCAGCAGTGAGTGGGGTGCCGAGCAGTACTTC. The chain couples TRBV6-5 to TRBJ2-7; D remains ambiguous. In germline, CDR1 is MNHEY, CDR2 SVGAGI. Trimming pared 5 bases from V and 6 bases from J, leaving 11 bases between. This CDR3 region has 12 residues.

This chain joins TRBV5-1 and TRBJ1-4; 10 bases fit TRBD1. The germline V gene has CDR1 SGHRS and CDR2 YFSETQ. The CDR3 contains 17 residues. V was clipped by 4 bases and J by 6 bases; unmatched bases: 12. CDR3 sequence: CASSRPGTGEGYEKLFF. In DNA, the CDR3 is TGCGCCAGCAGCCGTCCCGGGACAGGGGAGGGGTATGAAAAACTGTTTTTT.

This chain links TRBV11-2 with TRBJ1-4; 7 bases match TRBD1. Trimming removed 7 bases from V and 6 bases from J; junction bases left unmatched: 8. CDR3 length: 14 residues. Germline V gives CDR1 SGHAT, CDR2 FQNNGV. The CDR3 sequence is CASKVTGKYEKLFF. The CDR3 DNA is TGTGCCAGCAAAGTGACAGGGAAGTATGAAAAACTGTTTTTT.

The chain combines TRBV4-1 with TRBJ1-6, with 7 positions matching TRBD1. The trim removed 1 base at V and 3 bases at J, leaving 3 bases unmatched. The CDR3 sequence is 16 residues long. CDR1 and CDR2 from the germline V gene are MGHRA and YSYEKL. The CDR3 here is CASSQAQGDYNSPLHF. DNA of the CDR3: TGCGCCAGCAGCCAAGCTCAGGGGGACTATAATTCACCCCTCCACTTT.

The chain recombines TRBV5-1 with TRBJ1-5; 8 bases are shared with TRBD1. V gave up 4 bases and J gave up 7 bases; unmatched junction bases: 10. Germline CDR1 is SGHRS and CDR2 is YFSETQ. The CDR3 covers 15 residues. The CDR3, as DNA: TGCGCCAGCAGCGTGGGGACAGGATCTTTCCAGCCCCAGCATTTT. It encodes CASSVGTGSFQPQHF.

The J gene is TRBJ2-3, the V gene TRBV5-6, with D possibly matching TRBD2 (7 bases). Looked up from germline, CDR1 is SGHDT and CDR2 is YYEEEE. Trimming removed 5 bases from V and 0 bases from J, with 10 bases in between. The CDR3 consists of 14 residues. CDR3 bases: TGTGCCAGCAGAGCGGGACAAAGCACAGATACGCAGTATTTT. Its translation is CASRAGQSTDTQYF.

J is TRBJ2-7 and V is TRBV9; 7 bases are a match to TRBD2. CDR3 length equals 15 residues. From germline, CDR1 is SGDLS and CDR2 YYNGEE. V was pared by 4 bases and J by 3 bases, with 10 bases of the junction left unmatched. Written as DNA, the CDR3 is TGTGCCAGCAGCAGCGGGACCTCTCCGGACTACGAGCAGTACTTC. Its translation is CASSSGTSPDYEQYF.

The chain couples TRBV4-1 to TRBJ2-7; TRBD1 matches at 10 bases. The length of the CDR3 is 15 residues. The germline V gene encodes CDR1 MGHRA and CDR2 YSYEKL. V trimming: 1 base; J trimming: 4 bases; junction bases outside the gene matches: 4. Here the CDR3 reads CASSQVGTGVYEQYF. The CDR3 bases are TGCGCCAGCAGCCAAGTCGGGACAGGGGTTTACGAGCAGTACTTC.

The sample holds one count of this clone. CDR3 sequence (DNA): TGTGCCAGCAGCCCGGGGGACGGGAACTATGGCTACACCTTC. It specifies CASSPGDGNYGYTF. The rearrangement joins TRBV5-4 to TRBJ1-2; a weak D match, TRBD1 (5 bases). V was cut by 4 bases and J by 2 bases, with 12 bases left in between. This CDR3 is built from 14 residues. Germline V lookup: CDR1 SGHNT, CDR2 YYREEE (reference sequence). Full variable domain (outside the CDR3, taken from reference TRBV5-4 and TRBJ1-2): ETGVTQSPTHLIKTRGQQVTLRCSSQSGHNTVSWYQQALGQGPQFIFQYYREEENGRGNFPPRFSGLQFPNYSSELNVNALELDDSALYLCASSPGDGNYGYTFGSGTRLTVV.